These 8 T cell receptor beta chains were sequenced from one sample in a study of sequential checkpoint blockade in melanoma. Indicated treatment: randomized to nivolumab then ipilimumab (arm A) or the reverse (arm B). Libraries were prepared by immunoSEQ multiplex PCR; TCRdb keeps only in-frame clonotypes and omits some of them. The sample yields about 3,600 clones, more than 30% seen once. Source: tumor tissue (inferred from file names), taken from a patient given nivolumab and ipilimumab in sequence. Receptor source: a human donor with melanoma.

The chain employs TRBV7-8 and TRBJ2-7; 7 bases map to TRBD2. With V trimmed by 5 bases and J by 6 bases, 7 bases remained unmatched. The CDR3 is made up of 13 amino acids. The V gene's germline CDR1 is SGHVS and CDR2 FQNEAQ. CDR3 bases: TGTGCCAGCAGCCCTAGCGGTGGGCGCGAGCAGTACTTC. Translated, it gives CASSPSGGREQYF.

This clone came up many times. The V call is TRBV6-8, the J call TRBJ2-7, with 11 bases matching TRBD2. The ends lost 11 bases at V and 1 base at J; junction bases unmatched: 4. The germline CDR1 and CDR2 sequences are MNHGY and SAAAGT. CDR3 length: 13 amino acids. CDR3 nucleotides: TGTGCCGCAGGACTAGCGGGTTCCTACGAGCAGTACTTC. It encodes CAAGLAGSYEQYF.

This rearrangement joins TRBV19 to TRBJ2-1, with 8 bases lining up with TRBD2. V shed 3 bases and J 10 bases; nucleotides not matched to a gene: 11. The CDR3 extends over 15 amino acids. Germline assignment: CDR1 LNHDA and CDR2 SQIVND (reference sequence). CDR3 residues: CASSIAPSGYSEQFF. The CDR3 region has the DNA TGTGCCAGTAGTATTGCGCCTAGCGGGTACTCCGAGCAGTTCTTC.

J is TRBJ2-7 and V is TRBV6-8; TRBD1 matches at 7 bases. The CDR3 extends over 12 amino acids. Per the germline V gene, CDR1 is MNHGY and CDR2 is SAAAGT. Unmatched junction bases numbered 2, after V lost 4 bases and J lost 5 bases. The CDR3 sequence is CASSFTGDEQYV. The CDR3 nucleotides read TGTGCCAGCAGTTTCACAGGGGACGAGCAGTACGTC.

Only a few counts were recorded for this clone. This rearrangement joins TRBV11-1 to TRBJ2-1; 10 bases agree with TRBD2. This CDR3 has 14 residues. The J segment lost 10 bases and the V segment lost 1 base, leaving 4 bases of the junction unmatched. Germline CDR1 is SGHAT and CDR2 is FQDESV (reference sequence). Written as DNA, the CDR3 is TGTGCCAGCAGCTTAGGCCTAGCGGGAGACGAGCAGTTCTTC. Translated: CASSLGLAGDEQFF.

The table lists this clone with a count of one. This chain connects TRBV29-1 to TRBJ2-5; D is unclear. Per germline, CDR1 SQVTM and CDR2 ANQGSEA. V was cut by 3 bases and J by 2 bases, with 10 bases left in between. The CDR3 loop spans 13 amino acids. CDR3: CSVEVTAQETQYF. The CDR3, as DNA: TGCAGCGTTGAGGTTACAGCTCAAGAGACCCAGTACTTC. Based on the CDR3 plus reference TRBV29-1 and TRBJ2-5, the full variable domain is SAVISQKPSRDICQRGTSLTIQCQVDSQVTMMFWYRQQPGQSLTLIATANQGSEATYESGFVIDKFPISRPNLTFSTLTVSNMSPEDSSIYLCSVEVTAQETQYFGPGTRLLVL.

The chain joins TRBV18 to TRBJ2-7; D remains unclear. This CDR3 is built from 15 residues. The ends were cut back, 2 bases at V and 0 bases at J, with 11 bases in the middle. The germline CDR1 and CDR2 sequences are KGHSH and LQKENI. The CDR3, as DNA: TGTGCCAGCTCACCATCTTCCTACGGCTCCTACGAGCAGTACTTC. It is translated as CASSPSSYGSYEQYF.

The chain combines TRBV5-1 with TRBJ2-3; possibly TRBD2 for D (6 bases). This CDR3 comprises 14 residues. Germline CDR1 reads SGHRS; CDR2 reads YFSETQ. The V end lost 4 bases, the J end lost 6 bases, and 15 bases lay between the germline ends. CDR3 region: CASSAEGRSDTQYF. Here the CDR3 DNA reads TGCGCCAGCAGCGCGGAGGGGAGGTCCGATACGCAGTATTTT.